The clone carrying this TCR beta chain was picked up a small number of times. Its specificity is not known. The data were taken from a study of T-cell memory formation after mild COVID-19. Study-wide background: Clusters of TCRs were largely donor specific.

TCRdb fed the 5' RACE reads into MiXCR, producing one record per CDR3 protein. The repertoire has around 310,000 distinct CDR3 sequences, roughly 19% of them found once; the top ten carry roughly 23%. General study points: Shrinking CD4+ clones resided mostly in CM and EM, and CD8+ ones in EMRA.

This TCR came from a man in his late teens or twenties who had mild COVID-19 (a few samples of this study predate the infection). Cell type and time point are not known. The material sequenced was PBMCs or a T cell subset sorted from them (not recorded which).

CDR3 sequence: CASSLGAGKGETF. CDR3 DNA sequence: TGTGCCAGCAGCTTGGGAGCAGGAAAGGGAGAAACCTTC. The chain employs TRBV7-9 and TRBJ1-2; D unclear. Germline CDR1 and CDR2: SEHNR and FQNEAQ (reference sequence). The CDR3 extends over 13 amino acids. Trimming stripped 3 bases from V and 14 bases from J, with 19 bases between.